The clone carrying this TCR beta chain came up many times. Its target is not known. Germline CDR1 MNHEY, CDR2 SVGAGI. This CDR3 has 16 residues. With 4 bases clipped from V and 9 bases from J, the junction kept 14 bases outside the gene matches. The data are from a study of CD8 T cells in ankylosing spondylitis. Overall study results and limits: Typical of ankylosing spondylitis blood, it appeared, was a TCR beta motif of fewer than 10 highly homologous variants. Certain motif variants had earlier been reported in reactive arthritis synovial fluid and blood.

Via MiXCR, TCRdb re-called the 5' RACE reads, giving one row per CDR3 protein. In the table there are around 99,000 distinct CDR3 sequences, 8.8% of which are singletons. The V and J genes are TRBV6-5 and TRBJ2-2; 7 bases fit TRBD1. The sample was blood, either unsorted or a sorted T cell fraction (not recorded which). The sequence came from a male donor with ankylosing spondylitis or in good health (not recorded which). The CDR3 DNA reads as TGTGCCAGCAGTTCTGGGACAGAAAACATCTACCGGGAGCTGTTTTTT. Amino acid sequence: CASSSGTENIYRELFF.